This paragraph covers one T cell receptor (beta chain) sequence. The sample belongs to a study of blood T cell repertoires in COVID-19. This CDR3 spans 14 amino acids. Between the trimmed V and J ends, which lost 5 bases and 8 bases, there was a span of 18 bases. Germline-derived CDR1 and CDR2 are LNHDA and SQIVND (reference sequence). Authors' methods: For nucleated cells, counts were estimated from reference gene primer amplification. Profiled with immunoSEQ multiplex PCR; TCRdb holds only in-frame clones, not every one. The V and J calls and clone size are taken from that table; D and trimming were inferred from the DNA. Counted here are fewer than 300,000 clones, around nine tenths occurring once; the ten biggest clones make up around 1.1%.

This receptor was taken from a woman aged 30 to 39 who had recovered from COVID-19. The genes are TRBV19 and TRBJ1-1; a possible D gene is TRBD1 (6 bases). Sequenced sample: PBMCs or T cells enriched from blood (not recorded which). CDR3 protein: CASSRAGVKREAFF. The CDR3 DNA reads TGTGCCAGTAGTCGCGCAGGGGTAAAAAGGGAAGCTTTCTTT.